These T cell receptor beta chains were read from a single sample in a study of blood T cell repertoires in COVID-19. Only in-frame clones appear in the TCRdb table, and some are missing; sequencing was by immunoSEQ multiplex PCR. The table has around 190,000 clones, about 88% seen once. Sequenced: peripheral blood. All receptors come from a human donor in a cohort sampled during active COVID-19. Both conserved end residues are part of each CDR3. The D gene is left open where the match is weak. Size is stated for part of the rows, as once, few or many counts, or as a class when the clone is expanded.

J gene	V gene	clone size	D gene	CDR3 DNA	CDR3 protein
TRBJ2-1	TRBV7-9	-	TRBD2	TGTGCCAGCAGCTTAGAGCGACTAGCGGTGCGCAATGAGCAGTTCTTC	CASSLERLAVRNEQFF
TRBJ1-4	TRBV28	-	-	TGTGCCAGCAGTTTCCAGGGCCGGAAACTGTTTTTT	CASSFQGRKLFF
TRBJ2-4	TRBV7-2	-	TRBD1	TGTGCCAGCAGCCTCCACGGACAGGGTATAGCCAAAAACATTCAGTACTTC	CASSLHGQGIAKNIQYF
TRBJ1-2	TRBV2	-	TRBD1	TGTGCCAGCAGTCTTCCGGGACAGGGGTCTGGCTACACCTTC	CASSLPGQGSGYTF
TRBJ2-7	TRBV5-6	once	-	TGTGCCAGCAGCCGGGAGGCGGGACAGGACTACGAGCAGTACTTC	CASSREAGQDYEQYF
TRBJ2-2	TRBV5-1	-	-	TGCGCCAGCAGGGACAGGAACACCGGGGAGCTGTTTTTT	CASRDRNTGELFF
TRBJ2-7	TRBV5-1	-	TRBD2	TGCGCCAGCAGCCCAATCCTAGCGGGAGGGCCCCTCCACGAGCAGTACTTC	CASSPILAGGPLHEQYF
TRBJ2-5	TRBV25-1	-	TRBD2	TGTGCCAGCAGTGAATTGGCGGGGGGCCAAGAGACCCAGTACTTC	CASSELAGGQETQYF
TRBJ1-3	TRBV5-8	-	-	TGTGCCAGCAGCTTGGGACCTACTCTGAGGGGAAACACCATATATTTT	CASSLGPTLRGNTIYF
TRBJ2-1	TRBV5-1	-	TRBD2	TGCGCCAGCAGCTTAGGACTAGCGGGAGGTGGAAATGAGCAGTTCTTC	CASSLGLAGGGNEQFF
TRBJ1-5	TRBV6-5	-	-	TGTGCCAGCAGTTACTCGGAGCGTAGTCAGCCCCAGCATTTT	CASSYSERSQPQHF
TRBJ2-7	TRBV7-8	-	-	TGTGCCAGCAGCTTAGTATCTACAGGGCGTACGGGCGAGCAGTACTTC	CASSLVSTGRTGEQYF
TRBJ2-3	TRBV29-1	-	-	TGCAGCGTTGAGGCAGCAGGCCACACAGATACGCAGTATTTT	CSVEAAGHTDTQYF
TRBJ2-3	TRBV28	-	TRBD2	TGTGCCAGCAGTTTTTATGGACTAGCGGCAGATACGCAGTATTTT	CASSFYGLAADTQYF
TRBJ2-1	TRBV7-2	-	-	TGTGCCAGCAGCTCCCCCGGGGGTGAGCAGTTCTTC	CASSSPGGEQFF
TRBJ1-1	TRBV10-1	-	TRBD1	TGCGCCAGCAGCGCGGGACAGGGGGTGGCTGAAGCTTTCTTT	CASSAGQGVAEAFF
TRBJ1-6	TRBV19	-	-	TGTGCCAGTAGTACCCCAGGGGTGCATTCACCCCTCCACTTT	CASSTPGVHSPLHF
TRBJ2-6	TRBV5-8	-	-	TGTGCCAGCAGCTTCCGGGGTGTAGCCAACGTCCTGACTTTC	CASSFRGVANVLTF
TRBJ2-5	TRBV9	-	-	TGTGCCAGCAGCCCGGGACTTAATAGGGAGACCCAGTACTTC	CASSPGLNRETQYF
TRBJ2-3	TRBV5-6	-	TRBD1	TGTGCCAGCAGCTTGGAGGGGGCTGGAGATACGCAGTATTTT	CASSLEGAGDTQYF
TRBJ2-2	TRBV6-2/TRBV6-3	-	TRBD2	TGTGCCAGCAGTTACTCCGGGAGGGATTACACCGGGGAGCTGTTTTTT	CASSYSGRDYTGELFF
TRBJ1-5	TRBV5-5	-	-	TGTGCCAGCAGCTTGGCCGCGGGGGACCTCAATCAGCCCCAGCATTTT	CASSLAAGDLNQPQHF
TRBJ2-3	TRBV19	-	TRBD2	TGTGCCAGTAGTAGCGGGAGCTGGGGCACAGATACGCAGTATTTT	CASSSGSWGTDTQYF
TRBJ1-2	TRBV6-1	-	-	TGTGCCCGCAGTGGGCCGCCCAACCGATTGACCGGGGGCGGGGGGGGCTACACCTTC	CARSGPPNRLTGGGGGYTF
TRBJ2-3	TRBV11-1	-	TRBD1	TGTGCCAGCAGCCAAGGACAGGGCGGGCCCACAGATACGCAGTATTTT	CASSQGQGGPTDTQYF
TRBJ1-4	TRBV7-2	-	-	TGTGCCAGCAGCTTACGGGTGTGGAATACGCCGTCAACTAATGAAAAACTGTTTTTT	CASSLRVWNTPSTNEKLFF
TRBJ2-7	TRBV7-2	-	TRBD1	TGTGCCAGCAGTACGACAGGGGTGGGTGAGCAGTACTTC	CASSTTGVGEQYF
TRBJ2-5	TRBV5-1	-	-	TGCGCCAGCAGCTTGGACAGCCGTGGTCAAGAGACCCAGTACTTC	CASSLDSRGQETQYF
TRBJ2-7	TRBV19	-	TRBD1	TGTGCCAGTAGTATAAGGACAGGTAGCTACGAGCAGTACTTC	CASSIRTGSYEQYF
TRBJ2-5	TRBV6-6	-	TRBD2	TGTGCCAGCAGTTACTCGAGCGGGGTCCAAGAGACCCAGTACTTC	CASSYSSGVQETQYF
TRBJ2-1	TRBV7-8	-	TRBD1	TGTGCCAGCAGCTTAGCGGAGACAGGGAACAATGAGCAGTTCTTC	CASSLAETGNNEQFF
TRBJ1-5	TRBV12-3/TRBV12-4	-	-	TGTGCCAGCAGTTCGGACTCCCTGACGCCCCAGCATTTT	CASSSDSLTPQHF
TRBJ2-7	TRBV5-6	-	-	TGTGCCAGCAGCTTGTTAGGGCAGGGACTTGACGAGCAGTACTTC	CASSLLGQGLDEQYF
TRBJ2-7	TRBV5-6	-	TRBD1	TGTGCCAGCAGCTGGGACAGGGGGCAGTACGAGCAGTACTTC	CASSWDRGQYEQYF
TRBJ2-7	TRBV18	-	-	TGTGCCAGCTCACCTGGGGCGTACTACGAGCAGTACTTC	CASSPGAYYEQYF
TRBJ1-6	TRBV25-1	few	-	TGTGCCAGCATTTCCAGCTCCTATAATTCACCCCTCCACTTT	CASISSSYNSPLHF
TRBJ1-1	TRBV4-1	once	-	TGCGCCAGCAGCCATCCCTCGGGGGGCTACAGCGCTGAAGCTTTCTTT	CASSHPSGGYSAEAFF
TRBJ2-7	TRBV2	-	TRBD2	TGTGCCAGCAGTGAAATGCGGGGGACTAGAGAAAGCTACGAGCAGTACTTC	CASSEMRGTRESYEQYF
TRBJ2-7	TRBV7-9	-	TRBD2	TGTGCCAGCAGCTCCTTAGCGGGGGAGCAGTACTTC	CASSSLAGEQYF
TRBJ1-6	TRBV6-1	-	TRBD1	TGTGCCAGCAGTGAAGCAAGGGGGCCCTTGGGTTCACCCCTCCACTTT	CASSEARGPLGSPLHF
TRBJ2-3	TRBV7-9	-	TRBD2	TGTGCCAGCAGCTTAGGCGGGGGGGGTGTAGATACGCAGTATTTT	CASSLGGGGVDTQYF
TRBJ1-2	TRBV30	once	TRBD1	TGTGCCTGGAGGATAGGACAGGAGAATGGCTACACCTTC	CAWRIGQENGYTF
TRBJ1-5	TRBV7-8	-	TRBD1	TGTGCCAGCAGCTCAGGACAGGGTGGTGTGCCCCAGCATTTT	CASSSGQGGVPQHF
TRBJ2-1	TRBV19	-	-	TGTGCCAGTAACAAAGGACAGTCATCTATGAATGAGCAGTTCTTC	CASNKGQSSMNEQFF
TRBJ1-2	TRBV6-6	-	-	TGTGCCAGCAGTAAGTCTAGGACTTCTGGGGATGGCTACACCTTC	CASSKSRTSGDGYTF
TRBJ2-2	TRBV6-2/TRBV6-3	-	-	TGTGCCAGCAGTTATTTCGTGTCCGGGGAGCTGTTTTTT	CASSYFVSGELFF
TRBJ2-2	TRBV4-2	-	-	TGTGCCAGCAAGGACGGGAGCGTCACCGGGGAGCTGTTTTTT	CASKDGSVTGELFF
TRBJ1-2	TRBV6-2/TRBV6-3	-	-	TGTGCCAGCAGTTACTCCGTTCAGGGATCATTTGGCTACACCTTC	CASSYSVQGSFGYTF
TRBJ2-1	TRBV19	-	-	TGTGCCAGTAGTAGACTGCTTAAAGAGCAGTTCTTC	CASSRLLKEQFF
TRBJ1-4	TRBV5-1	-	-	TGCGCCAGCCAGTTTGTTGGAATCGGGGTCGGTGAAAAACTGTTTTTT	CASQFVGIGVGEKLFF
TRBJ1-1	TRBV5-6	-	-	TGTGCCAGCGGCCAAGTTTTGACTATGAACACTGAAGCTTTCTTT	CASGQVLTMNTEAFF
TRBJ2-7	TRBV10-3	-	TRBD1	TGTGCCATCAGTGAGACAAACGCCGGGACAGGCTACGAGCAGTACTTC	CAISETNAGTGYEQYF
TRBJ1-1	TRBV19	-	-	TGTGCCAGTAGTGCCCAGGGTACTGAAGCTTTCTTT	CASSAQGTEAFF
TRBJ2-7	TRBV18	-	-	TGTGCCAGCTCACCCGCCTACGAGCAGTACTTC	CASSPAYEQYF
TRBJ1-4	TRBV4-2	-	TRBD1	TGTGCCAGCAGCCCGGGACAGGGGGGTGAAAAACTGTTTTTT	CASSPGQGGEKLFF
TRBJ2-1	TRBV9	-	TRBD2	TGTGCCAGCAGCGTAGCGGGACTACTAAGCTCCTACAATGAGCAGTTCTTC	CASSVAGLLSSYNEQFF
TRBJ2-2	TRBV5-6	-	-	TGTGCCAGCAGCCCTGTATTCACCGGGGAGCTGTTTTTT	CASSPVFTGELFF
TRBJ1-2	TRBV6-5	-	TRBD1	TGTGCCAGCACCAGGGACAGGGGGTTCATTGGCTACACCTTC	CASTRDRGFIGYTF
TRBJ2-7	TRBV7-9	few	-	TGTGCCAGCAGCTCGGACACGTTATCCTACGAGCAGTACTTC	CASSSDTLSYEQYF
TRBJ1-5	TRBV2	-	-	TGTGCCAGCAGTGAAGAACAGGGCGGGCAGCCCCAGCATTTT	CASSEEQGGQPQHF